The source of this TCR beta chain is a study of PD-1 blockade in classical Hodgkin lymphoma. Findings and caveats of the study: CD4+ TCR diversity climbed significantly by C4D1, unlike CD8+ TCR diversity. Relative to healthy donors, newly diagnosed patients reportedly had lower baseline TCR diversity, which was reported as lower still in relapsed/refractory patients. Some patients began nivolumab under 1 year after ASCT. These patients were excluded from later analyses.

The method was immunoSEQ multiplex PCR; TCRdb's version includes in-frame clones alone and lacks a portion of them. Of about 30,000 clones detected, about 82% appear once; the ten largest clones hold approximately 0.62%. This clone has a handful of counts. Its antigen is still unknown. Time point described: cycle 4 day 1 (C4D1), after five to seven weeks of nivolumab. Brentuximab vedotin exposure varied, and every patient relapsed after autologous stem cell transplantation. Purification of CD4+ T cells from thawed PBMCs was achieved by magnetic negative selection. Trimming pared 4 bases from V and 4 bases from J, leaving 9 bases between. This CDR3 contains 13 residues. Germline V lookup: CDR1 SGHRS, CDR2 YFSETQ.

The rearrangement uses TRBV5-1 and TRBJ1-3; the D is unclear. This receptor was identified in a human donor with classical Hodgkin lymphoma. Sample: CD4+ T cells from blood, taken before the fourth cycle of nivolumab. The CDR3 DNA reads TGCGCCAGCAGCGAAGTCTCCGGAAACACCATATATTTT. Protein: CASSEVSGNTIYF.